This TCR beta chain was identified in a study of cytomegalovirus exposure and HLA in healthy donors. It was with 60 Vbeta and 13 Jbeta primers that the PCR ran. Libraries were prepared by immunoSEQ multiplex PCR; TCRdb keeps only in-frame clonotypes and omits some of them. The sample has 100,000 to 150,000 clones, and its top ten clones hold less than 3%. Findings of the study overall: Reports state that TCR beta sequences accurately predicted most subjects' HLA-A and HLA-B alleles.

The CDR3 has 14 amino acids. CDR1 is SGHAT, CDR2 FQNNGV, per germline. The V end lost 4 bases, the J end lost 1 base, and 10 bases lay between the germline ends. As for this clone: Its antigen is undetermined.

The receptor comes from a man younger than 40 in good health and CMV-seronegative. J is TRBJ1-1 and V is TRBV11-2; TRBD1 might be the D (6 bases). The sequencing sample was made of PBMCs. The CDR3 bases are TGTGCCAGCAGCTCCCCCAGGGGGAACACTGAAGCTTTCTTT. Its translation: CASSSPRGNTEAFF.